One sample yielded the 8 T cell receptor beta chains listed below, sequenced in a study of blood T cell repertoires in COVID-19. TCRdb's copy holds only in-frame clones and misses some; the assay was immunoSEQ multiplex PCR. The sample lists some 490,000 clones, roughly nine tenths occurring once. The sequencing sample was made of PBMCs or T cells enriched from blood (not recorded which). These receptors were collected from a woman aged 55 to 70 who had recovered from COVID-19.

As regards this clone: Other DNA sequences in this specimen translate into the identical CDR3. J is TRBJ1-1 and V is TRBV3-1 (or the pseudogene TRBV3-2); possibly TRBD1 for D (6 bases). Deletions cut 1 base from V and 4 bases from J, with 10 bases between. The V gene's germline CDR1 is LGHDT and CDR2 YNNKEL (reference sequence). The CDR3 has 14 amino acids. For the CDR3, the DNA is TGTGCCAGCAGCCAAGCCGGCAGGGGCACTGAAGCTTTCTTT. Translating it yields CASSQAGRGTEAFF.

This chain links TRBV27 with TRBJ2-4; 8 nucleotides match TRBD1. V was clipped by 4 bases and J by 7 bases; unmatched bases: 6. The CDR3 runs 14 residues. CDR1 is MNHEY and CDR2 is SMNVEV in the germline V gene (reference sequence). This CDR3 is CASSSGTGGNIQYF. DNA of the CDR3: TGTGCCAGCAGTTCTGGGACAGGAGGCAACATTCAGTACTTC.

The gene calls are TRBV24-1 and TRBJ1-1; 8 bases fit TRBD1. The CDR3 spans 14 residues. Trimming at V came to 7 bases and at J to 1 base, leaving 4 bases not matched to a gene. Germline CDR1 is KGHDR and CDR2 is SFDVKD. The CDR3 spells CATSATGANTEAFF. The CDR3 DNA is TGTGCCACCAGCGCGACAGGGGCGAACACTGAAGCTTTCTTT.

This chain connects TRBV6-5 to TRBJ2-2; 9 positions match TRBD2. The germline V gene has CDR1 MNHEY and CDR2 SVGAGI. V shed 5 bases, J shed 4 bases, and the junction held 5 bases outside the gene matches. The length of the CDR3 is 15 residues. The CDR3 nucleotides are TGTGCCAGCAGTAATAGCGGGGGCCCCACCGGGGAGCTGTTTTTT. This translates into CASSNSGGPTGELFF.

In this sample, this clone turned up once. This chain connects TRBV7-8 to TRBJ2-1; D gene uncertain. CDR3 size: 13 residues. Germline V gene lookup returns CDR1 SGHVS and CDR2 FQNEAQ. The V end lost 5 bases, the J end lost 7 bases, and 12 bases lay between the germline ends. The CDR3 loop reads CASSPGPRNEQFF. CDR3 sequence (DNA): TGTGCCAGCAGCCCTGGGCCGAGAAATGAGCAGTTCTTC.

The chain employs TRBV2 and TRBJ1-5, with D perhaps TRBD1 (5 bases). This CDR3 spans 12 amino acids. Germline values: CDR1 SNHLY, CDR2 FYNNEI. Trimming shortened V by 1 base and J by 9 bases, and 7 bases separated the two germline ends. The CDR3 reads CASSEGGRPQHF. The CDR3 DNA follows: TGTGCCAGCAGTGAAGGGGGCCGGCCCCAGCATTTT. Filled out from reference TRBV2 and TRBJ1-5, the complete variable domain reads EPEVTQTPSHQVTQMGQEVILRCVPISNHLYFYWYRQILGQKVEFLVSFYNNEISEKSEIFDDQFSVERPDGSNFTLKIRSTKLEDSAMYFCASSEGGRPQHFGDGTRLSIL.

The chain recombines TRBV9 with TRBJ2-1; 11 bases align to TRBD2. Trimming took 0 bases from V and 5 from J; bases not matched to a gene: 7. The germline gives CDR1 SGDLS, CDR2 YYNGEE. The CDR3 runs 17 residues. The CDR3 nucleotides read TGTGCCAGCAGCGTAGGGCCATTAGCGGGGGGGAACAATGAGCAGTTCTTC. Protein: CASSVGPLAGGNNEQFF.

The gene calls are TRBV18 and TRBJ2-3; D is perhaps TRBD1 (5 bases). The germline V gene has CDR1 KGHSH and CDR2 LQKENI. Trimming removed 1 base from V and 3 bases from J, with 11 bases in between. The CDR3 is 15 residues long. The CDR3 bases are TGTGCCAGCTCACCACTCGGACACGAGACAGATACGCAGTATTTT. This sequence encodes CASSPLGHETDTQYF.